The 23 T cell receptor beta chains presented below share a single source sample, sequenced in a study of T-cell memory formation after mild COVID-19. MiXCR, run by TCRdb on the 5' RACE reads, gives a single entry per CDR3 protein. The table has about 470,000 distinct CDR3 sequences, roughly 20% seen once. Sequenced sample: PBMCs or a T cell subset sorted from them (not recorded which). The receptors shown here come from an adult woman who had mild COVID-19 (a few samples of this study predate the infection). Cell type and time point are not known.

This clonotype turned up a few times. The V call is TRBV7-9, the J call TRBJ2-1, with 11 bases identical to TRBD2. CDR1 is SEHNR and CDR2 is FQNEAQ in the germline V gene (reference sequence). The ends lost 10 bases at V and 4 bases at J; junction bases unmatched: 6. The CDR3 has 14 amino acids. CDR3 region: CATRSGGEYNEQFF. Written as DNA, the CDR3 is TGTGCCACCCGTAGCGGGGGGGAATACAATGAGCAGTTCTTC.

V usage is TRBV5-5 and J usage is TRBJ1-1; 7 bases line up with TRBD1. J was trimmed by 6 bases and V by 4 bases; bases with no gene match: 12. CDR1 is SGHKS, CDR2 YYEKEE, per germline (reference sequence). The CDR3 sequence is 15 residues long. The CDR3 nucleotides are TGTGCCAGCAGCCCGCGGCCAGGGGGAGACTCTGAAGCTTTCTTT. Its protein is CASSPRPGGDSEAFF.

The chain links TRBV6-1 to TRBJ2-3; no reliable D call. Trimming stripped 8 bases from V and 2 bases from J, with 8 bases between. CDR1 and CDR2 from the germline V gene are MNHNS and SASEGT. This CDR3 is 12 amino acids long. CDR3 DNA sequence: TGTGCCAGCCGACCCCCCACAGATACGCAGTATTTT. This sequence encodes CASRPPTDTQYF.

This clonotype was observed many times. One end of the junction fails to match germline, which may point to a read error. The rearrangement uses TRBV7-9 and TRBJ1-2; D remains ambiguous. The germline V gene has CDR1 SEHNR and CDR2 FQNEAQ (reference sequence). The CDR3 runs to 11 residues. CDR3 bases: TGTGCCAGCAGTTTAGTGGGGGGCTACACCTTC. This gives the protein CASSLVGGYTF. Together with reference TRBV7-9 and TRBJ1-2, the CDR3 gives the full variable domain: DTGVSQNPRHKITKRGQNVTFRCDPISEHNRLYWYRQTLGQGPEFLTYFQNEAQLEKSRLLSDRFSAERPKGSFSTLEIQRTEQGDSAMYLCASSLVGGYTFGSGTRLTVV.

This clonotype was seen more than once but under ten times. The chain employs TRBV30 and TRBJ1-5; D not certain. V lost 0 bases and J lost 7, with 13 bases in between. CDR1 and CDR2 from the germline V gene are GTSNPN and SVGIG (reference sequence). The CDR3 is 14 residues long. The CDR3 protein is CAWSVTFEAQPQHF. The DNA of the CDR3 is TGTGCCTGGAGTGTAACATTCGAGGCCCAGCCCCAGCATTTT.

The chain combines TRBV13 with TRBJ2-1; D is unresolved. CDR1 is PRHDT and CDR2 is FYEKMQ in the germline V gene (reference sequence). The CDR3 has 14 residues. Deletions cut 6 bases from V and 6 bases from J, with 15 bases between. The CDR3 protein is CASSSHLVINEQFF. The CDR3 region has the DNA TGTGCCAGCAGTTCCCATCTGGTGATCAATGAGCAGTTCTTC.

This CDR3 is CASTQDRNTEAFF. In DNA form, the CDR3 reads TGTGCCAGCACGCAGGACAGGAACACTGAAGCTTTCTTT. The rearrangement links TRBV2 to TRBJ1-1, with D perhaps matching TRBD1 (6 bases). CDR1 SNHLY and CDR2 FYNNEI come from the germline V gene. V gave up 7 bases and J gave up 1 base, with 10 bases separating them. This CDR3 has 13 residues. Drawing the rest from reference TRBV2 and TRBJ1-1, the complete variable domain is EPEVTQTPSHQVTQMGQEVILRCVPISNHLYFYWYRQILGQKVEFLVSFYNNEISEKSEIFDDQFSVERPDGSNFTLKIRSTKLEDSAMYFCASTQDRNTEAFFGQGTRLTVV.

This clonotype has just a few counts. The genes are TRBV19 and TRBJ1-5; D perhaps matches TRBD1 (5 bases). The CDR3 totals 14 residues. Germline loops: CDR1 LNHDA, CDR2 SQIVND (reference sequence). V was cut by 7 bases and J by 8 bases, with 18 bases left in between. The chain's CDR3 is CASTPGQRVEPQHF. The CDR3 nucleotides are TGTGCCAGTACCCCGGGGCAGAGGGTGGAGCCCCAGCATTTT.

With regard to this clonotype: A much larger clone differs by one base, so this may be a read error. J is TRBJ2-1 and V is TRBV5-1; 7 nucleotides match TRBD2. This CDR3 is built from 15 residues. Germline V lookup: CDR1 SGHRS, CDR2 YFSETQ. In DNA form, the CDR3 reads TGCGACAGCAGACCAGCGGGGTATACCTACAATGAGCAGTTCTTC. This encodes CDSRPAGYTYNEQFF.

The chain has TRBV7-6 and TRBJ2-7; 9 bases map to TRBD2. This CDR3 comprises 16 residues. From germline, CDR1 is SGHVS and CDR2 FNYEAQ. The V gene end was trimmed by 5 bases and the J gene end by 4 bases; junction bases not matched to a gene: 12. The chain's CDR3 is CASSPGPAGGIYEQYF. For the CDR3, the DNA is TGTGCCAGCAGCCCCGGCCCGGCGGGAGGGATATACGAGCAGTACTTC.

The chain uses TRBV5-1 and TRBJ2-7, with TRBD2 as a possible D gene (5 bases). The germline gives CDR1 SGHRS, CDR2 YFSETQ. Trimming left V 0 bases short and J 6 bases short, with 13 bases between. The CDR3 extends over 14 amino acids. DNA for the CDR3: TGCGCCAGCAGCTTGGATTTAGGAGGCCGCGAGCAGTACTTC. Its translation is CASSLDLGGREQYF.

This clonotype has just a few counts. V is TRBV29-1 and J is TRBJ2-1; 8 bases are shared with TRBD1. V lost 7 bases to trimming and J lost 2 bases; unmatched junction nucleotides: 7. This CDR3 region has 14 residues. Germline V gene sequence: CDR1 SQVTM, CDR2 ANQGSEA. The CDR3 here is CSGRDRGTYNEQFF. The DNA of the CDR3 is TGCAGCGGTAGAGACAGGGGTACCTACAATGAGCAGTTCTTC.

The genes are TRBV5-1 and TRBJ1-2; 7 bases are a match to TRBD1. Germline V CDR1 and CDR2: SGHRS, YFSETQ. This CDR3 has 14 amino acids. V shed 7 bases and J 8 bases; nucleotides not matched to a gene: 14. Here the CDR3 DNA reads TGCGCCAGCCCGACAGGGCTTCTCAAAGGGGGCTACACCTTC. Protein: CASPTGLLKGGYTF. The variable domain in full, completed from reference TRBV5-1 and TRBJ1-2, reads KAGVTQTPRYLIKTRGQQVTLSCSPISGHRSVSWYQQTPGQGLQFLFEYFSETQRNKGNFPGRFSGRQFSNSRSEMNVSTLELGDSALYLCASPTGLLKGGYTFGSGTRLTVV.

The J gene is TRBJ2-1, the V gene TRBV5-1; maybe TRBD2 (5 bases). The germline gives CDR1 SGHRS, CDR2 YFSETQ. The germline V and J ends were trimmed by 0 bases and 4 bases, with 23 bases remaining between them. The CDR3 loop spans 19 amino acids. CDR3 sequence reads: CASSLEGRTGTRRYNEQFF. CDR3 coding DNA: TGCGCCAGCAGCTTGGAGGGCCGGACTGGCACCCGGAGGTACAATGAGCAGTTCTTC.

The genes are TRBV6-6 and TRBJ1-1; no reliable D call. The ends were cut back, 2 bases at V and 3 bases at J, with 10 bases in the middle. Germline V gene data show CDR1 as MNHNY and CDR2 as SVGAGI (reference sequence). The length of the CDR3 is 14 residues. The CDR3 here is CASSYAGPDTEAFF. Here the CDR3 DNA reads TGTGCCAGCAGTTACGCCGGGCCGGACACTGAAGCTTTCTTT.

This chain links TRBV24-1 with TRBJ2-3; 8 bases match TRBD2. V lost 5 bases to trimming and J lost 9 bases; unmatched junction nucleotides: 15. CDR3 size: 16 residues. Germline V lookup: CDR1 KGHDR, CDR2 SFDVKD. For the CDR3, the DNA is TGTGCCACCAGTGGATACGGTAGCGGGGACGGGGGCACGCAGTATTTT. It specifies CATSGYGSGDGGTQYF.

This clonotype was counted at least ten times. The chain couples TRBV29-1 to TRBJ1-2; D is possibly TRBD1 (6 bases). CDR1 is SQVTM and CDR2 is ANQGSEA in the germline V gene. V was shortened by 4 bases and J by 2 bases, with 14 bases between the two germline ends. This CDR3 has 14 residues. DNA of the CDR3: TGCAGCGTTGCCCGGGACACACAAAACTATGGCTACACCTTC. This sequence encodes CSVARDTQNYGYTF.

This chain links TRBV10-3 with TRBJ1-1; a weak D match, TRBD1 (5 bases). From germline, CDR1 is ENHRY and CDR2 SYGVKD. V was trimmed by 6 bases and J by 1 base, leaving 9 bases between them. The CDR3 loop spans 13 amino acids. The CDR3: CAISRGGNTEAFF. Here the CDR3 DNA reads TGTGCCATCAGCCGGGGGGGGAACACTGAAGCTTTCTTT.

The V and J genes are TRBV2 and TRBJ2-1, with a possible D match to TRBD2 (6 bases). The V and J ends lost 2 bases and 0 bases respectively, with 8 bases between them. This CDR3 has 15 amino acids. The germline V gene encodes CDR1 SNHLY and CDR2 FYNNEI. DNA of the CDR3: TGTGCCAGCAGTGAACTAGCGACCTCCTACAATGAGCAGTTCTTC. Translating it yields CASSELATSYNEQFF.

V gene TRBV29-1 combines with J gene TRBJ2-7; 8 nucleotides line up with TRBD1. There are 13 residues in the CDR3. The germline V gene has CDR1 SQVTM and CDR2 ANQGSEA. The junction had 8 bases not matched to a gene; V was cut back by 7 bases and J by 3 bases. The CDR3 spells CSARTGLDYEQYF. DNA of the CDR3: TGCAGCGCACGGACAGGGTTGGACTACGAGCAGTACTTC.

J is TRBJ2-3 and V is TRBV12-5, with 11 nucleotides matching TRBD2. The V gene's germline CDR1 is LGHNT and CDR2 FRNRAP. The CDR3 is 16 amino acids. The junction had 7 bases not matched to a gene; V was cut back by 6 bases and J by 2 bases. As DNA, the CDR3 is TGTGCTAGTGGGCAAGGGGGACTAGCGGACACAGATACGCAGTATTTT. Its translation is CASGQGGLADTDTQYF.

This clonotype was detected a few times. This sequence joins TRBV6-6 and TRBJ2-7; 9 bases match TRBD2. The junction had 9 bases not matched to a gene; V was cut back by 5 bases and J by 4 bases. CDR3 size: 15 residues. CDR1 MNHNY and CDR2 SVGAGI come from the germline V gene (reference sequence). The CDR3 DNA reads TGTGCCAGCAGTCAAGGACTAGCGCCTCTTTACGAGCAGTACTTC. It is translated as CASSQGLAPLYEQYF.

This clonotype turned up a few times. The chain carries TRBV15 and TRBJ1-2, with D uncertain. Germline values: CDR1 LNHNV, CDR2 YYDKDF (reference sequence). The length of the CDR3 is 14 residues. V gave up 0 bases and J gave up 4 bases, with 9 bases separating them. The DNA for the CDR3 is TGTGCCACCAGCAGAGATAGGACCACCTATGGCTACACCTTC. This sequence encodes CATSRDRTTYGYTF.